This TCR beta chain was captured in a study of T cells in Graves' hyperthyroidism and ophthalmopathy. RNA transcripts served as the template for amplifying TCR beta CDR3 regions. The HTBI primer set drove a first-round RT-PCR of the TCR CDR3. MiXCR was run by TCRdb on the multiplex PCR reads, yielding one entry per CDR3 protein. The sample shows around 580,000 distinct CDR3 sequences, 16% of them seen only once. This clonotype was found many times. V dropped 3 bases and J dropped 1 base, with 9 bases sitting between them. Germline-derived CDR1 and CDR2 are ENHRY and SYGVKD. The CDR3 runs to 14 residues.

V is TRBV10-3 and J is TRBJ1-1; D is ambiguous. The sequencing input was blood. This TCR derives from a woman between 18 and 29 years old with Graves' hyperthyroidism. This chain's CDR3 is CAISDRQPNTEAFF. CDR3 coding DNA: TGTGCCATCAGTGATCGGCAGCCGAACACTGAAGCTTTCTTT.